This TCR beta chain was found in a study of blood T cells in healthy people across ages. Whole-study context: Template switching retrieved approximately one barcoded beta molecule for each two T cells.

The authors ran a second PCR of roughly 6 to 11 cycles using a sample-barcoded 5' primer and a J-beta primer mix. Each cDNA molecule was tagged by a template-switch adaptor that had 12 random nucleotides. TCRdb itself ran the 5' RACE reads through MiXCR, one entry per CDR3 protein. The sample records roughly 1,500,000 distinct CDR3 sequences, 34% being singletons. The CDR3 totals 13 residues. The germline V gene encodes CDR1 DFQATT and CDR2 SNEGSKA (reference sequence). Trimming pared 3 bases from V and 4 bases from J, leaving 12 bases between. This clonotype has a handful of counts. The sequencing input was blood. The TCR comes from a woman in her 30s in good health. The chain links TRBV20-1 to TRBJ1-2; D is unclear. CDR3 protein: CSASGGGSYGYTF. The DNA for the CDR3 is TGCAGTGCTAGCGGCGGCGGTAGCTATGGCTACACCTTC.